One and the same sample provided the 21 T cell receptor beta chains below, sequenced in a study of T cell responses to AZD1222 COVID-19 vaccine. Libraries were prepared by immunoSEQ multiplex PCR; TCRdb keeps only in-frame clonotypes and omits some of them. Seen here are 140,000 or so clones, around 90% observed once, and the top ten hold 3.1%. The input for sequencing was peripheral blood, taken 28 days after the second AZD1222 dose. These receptors originate from an adult who received the AZD1222 COVID-19 vaccine.

This CDR3 is CASRTPGLGGSYGYTF. CDR3 sequence (DNA): TGTGCCAGCCGAACCCCCGGTCTCGGCGGTTCCTATGGCTACACCTTC. The chain joins TRBV27 to TRBJ1-2; D is undetermined. Trimming shortened V by 8 bases and J by 4 bases, and 23 bases separated the two germline ends. The CDR3 length is 16 residues. CDR1 MNHEY and CDR2 SMNVEV come from the germline V gene (reference sequence).

The chain is built from TRBV30 and TRBJ1-6, with D tentatively TRBD1 (5 bases). CDR1 and CDR2 (germline): GTSNPN, SVGIG (reference sequence). The CDR3 extends over 16 amino acids. Trimming shortened V by 2 bases and J by 3 bases, and 14 bases separated the two germline ends. The CDR3 nucleotides read TGTGCCTGGAGTCCGGCCCGAGGGGACTATAATTCACCCCTCCACTTT. As protein: CAWSPARGDYNSPLHF.

The chain employs TRBV15 and TRBJ2-3; TRBD2 aligns across 8 bases. This CDR3 comprises 18 residues. Germline CDR1 is LNHNV and CDR2 is YYDKDF (reference sequence). J lost 1 base, V lost 2 bases, and 11 bases had no gene match. The CDR3 loop reads CATSRSPGGAGGTDTQYF. CDR3 DNA: TGTGCCACCAGCAGAAGCCCCGGGGGAGCGGGGGGCACAGATACGCAGTATTTT.

The chain has TRBV18 and TRBJ1-1; the D gene is possibly TRBD1 (6 bases). Trimming took 3 bases from V and 1 from J, leaving 18 bases between them. The CDR3 totals 17 residues. Germline V gene data show CDR1 as KGHSH and CDR2 as LQKENI. The CDR3 DNA reads TGTGCCAGCTCACCCCGACAGGCCGGGACACGGAACACTGAAGCTTTCTTT. This sequence encodes CASSPRQAGTRNTEAFF.

The V call is TRBV28, the J call TRBJ2-1; D unresolved. The CDR3 loop spans 13 amino acids. Deletions cut 2 bases from V and 3 bases from J, with 5 bases between. CDR1 is MDHEN, CDR2 SYDVKM, per germline. CDR3 sequence reads: CASSLPDYNEQFF. In nucleotides, the CDR3 is TGTGCCAGCAGTTTACCGGACTACAATGAGCAGTTCTTC.

The chain employs TRBV12-3 or TRBV12-4 and TRBJ1-5; no clear D gene. V gave up 3 bases and J gave up 1 base, with 4 bases separating them. The CDR3 has 13 amino acids. CDR3 region: CASSFESNQPQHF. CDR3 sequence (DNA): TGTGCCAGCAGTTTTGAAAGCAATCAGCCCCAGCATTTT.

The V and J genes are TRBV30 and TRBJ1-6; 9 nucleotides line up with TRBD1. Trimming at V came to 2 bases and at J to 6 bases, leaving 5 bases not matched to a gene. This CDR3 has 15 residues. Germline-derived CDR1 and CDR2 are GTSNPN and SVGIG (reference sequence). This CDR3 is CAWSMGTGPNSPLHF. CDR3 bases: TGTGCCTGGAGTATGGGGACAGGGCCTAATTCACCCCTCCACTTT.

This clone was counted only a few times. The J gene is TRBJ1-4, the V gene TRBV18, with a weak D call TRBD1 (6 bases). Germline CDR1 and CDR2: KGHSH and LQKENI. Between the trimmed V and J ends, which lost 1 base and 4 bases, there was a span of 7 bases. The CDR3 consists of 14 residues. The CDR3 protein is CASSPQDSNEKLFF. The CDR3 DNA reads TGTGCCAGCTCACCACAGGACAGTAATGAAAAACTGTTTTTT.

The chain is built from TRBV5-6 and TRBJ2-3, with TRBD2 matching 7 bases. The CDR3 contains 16 residues. The trim removed 0 bases at V and 4 bases at J, leaving 8 bases unmatched. From germline, CDR1 is SGHDT and CDR2 YYEEEE. CDR3 sequence (DNA): TGTGCCAGCAGCTTGGTGTTAGCGGGCGGTCCAGATACGCAGTATTTT. Translation: CASSLVLAGGPDTQYF.

The chain is built from TRBV11-3 and TRBJ2-1; weak D call: TRBD2 (7 bases). This CDR3 comprises 16 residues. The germline V gene encodes CDR1 SGHNT and CDR2 YENEEA. V lost 5 bases, J lost 1 base, and 15 bases lay in between. The CDR3 region is CASSLAAGASYNEQFF. CDR3 bases: TGTGCCAGCAGCCTCGCCGCGGGGGCGTCCTACAATGAGCAGTTCTTC.

This clone came up once. V and J are TRBV30 and TRBJ2-7; 8 bases match TRBD2. Germline lookup yields CDR1 GTSNPN and CDR2 SVGIG (reference sequence). CDR3 size: 14 residues. The trim removed 3 bases at V and 6 bases at J, leaving 10 bases unmatched. This CDR3 reads CAWRQREGQGEQYF. CDR3 DNA sequence: TGTGCCTGGAGACAACGGGAGGGCCAAGGCGAGCAGTACTTC.

The V call is TRBV29-1, the J call TRBJ2-3; tentatively, D is TRBD2 (6 bases). This CDR3 spans 12 amino acids. The V gene lost 8 bases and the J gene lost 6 bases, with 15 bases spanning the gap. Germline V gene data show CDR1 as SQVTM and CDR2 as ANQGSEA. In nucleotides, the CDR3 is TGCAGCTCCCGCAGGGCGGGGGATACGCAGTATTTT. Protein: CSSRRAGDTQYF.

The genes are TRBV7-9 and TRBJ1-1, with unresolved D. Germline loops: CDR1 SEHNR, CDR2 FQNEAQ (reference sequence). With 5 bases removed from V and 1 base from J, the gap between germline ends came to 8 bases. This CDR3 spans 13 amino acids. The CDR3 spells CASSQYRNTEAFF. The CDR3 DNA sequence: TGTGCCAGCAGCCAATACAGGAACACTGAAGCTTTCTTT.

V is TRBV15 and J is TRBJ2-1, with TRBD1 matching 10 bases. Trimming took 3 bases from V and 2 from J; bases not matched to a gene: 7. CDR1 is LNHNV, CDR2 YYDKDF, per germline (reference sequence). CDR3 size: 17 residues. The CDR3 sequence is CATSSTTGGLPYNEQFF. CDR3 coding DNA: TGTGCCACCAGCAGTACGACAGGGGGCCTCCCCTACAATGAGCAGTTCTTC.

This clone was detected only a few times. The chain uses TRBV10-3 and TRBJ2-1; 8 bases match TRBD1. V was pared by 4 bases and J by 0 bases, with 2 bases of the junction left unmatched. This CDR3 has 15 residues. Germline CDR1 reads ENHRY; CDR2 reads SYGVKD. CDR3 DNA sequence: TGTGCCATCAGTGCGGACAGGGTCTCCTACAATGAGCAGTTCTTC. This codes for CAISADRVSYNEQFF.

The chain carries TRBV28 and TRBJ2-7; tentatively, D is TRBD2 (6 bases). CDR3 length: 13 residues. Germline assignment: CDR1 MDHEN and CDR2 SYDVKM. V dropped 4 bases and J dropped 5 bases, with 12 bases sitting between them. The CDR3 loop reads CASSSGEGDEQYF. The CDR3 bases are TGTGCCAGCAGTTCGGGGGAAGGAGACGAGCAGTACTTC.

This sequence joins TRBV5-6 and TRBJ2-3, with TRBD2 matching 8 bases. This CDR3 comprises 18 residues. V was clipped by 0 bases and J by 5 bases; unmatched bases: 14. Per the germline V gene, CDR1 is SGHDT and CDR2 is YYEEEE. The CDR3 DNA reads as TGTGCCAGCAGCTTGGTAGGGTTAACCGGGGGGGCGAGAGATACGCAGTATTTT. Translating gives CASSLVGLTGGARDTQYF. The whole variable domain, remainder taken from reference TRBV5-6 and TRBJ2-3, is DAGVTQSPTHLIKTRGQQVTLRCSPKSGHDTVSWYQQALGQGPQFIFQYYEEEERQRGNFPDRFSGHQFPNYSSELNVNALLLGDSALYLCASSLVGLTGGARDTQYFGPGTRLTVL.

The chain has TRBV5-1 and TRBJ2-1; D gene uncertain. From germline, CDR1 is SGHRS and CDR2 YFSETQ. CDR3 length equals 15 residues. Trimming left V 4 bases short and J 5 bases short, with 16 bases between. The CDR3 DNA reads as TGCGCCAGCAGCCCACCTACCGTGGTAAACAATGAGCAGTTCTTC. Amino acid sequence: CASSPPTVVNNEQFF.

The chain couples TRBV7-2 to TRBJ2-2; D is unresolved. In germline, CDR1 is SGHTA, CDR2 FQGNSA. V lost 3 bases, J lost 6 bases, and 11 bases lay in between. The CDR3 is 14 residues long. Here the CDR3 reads CASSFNAAPGELFF. For the CDR3, the DNA is TGTGCCAGCAGCTTCAACGCCGCCCCCGGGGAGCTGTTTTTT.

The rearrangement joins TRBV28 to TRBJ2-7; the D is unclear. The CDR3 length is 15 residues. With 8 bases removed from V and 0 bases from J, the gap between germline ends came to 17 bases. The germline gives CDR1 MDHEN, CDR2 SYDVKM. CDR3 nucleotides: TGTGCCAGCGTTGACCGCACAGTGAACTCCTACGAGCAGTACTTC. It specifies CASVDRTVNSYEQYF.

This chain connects TRBV28 to TRBJ2-7, with D uncertain. Trimming removed 4 bases from V and 4 bases from J, with 8 bases in between. CDR1 MDHEN and CDR2 SYDVKM come from the germline V gene. The CDR3 is made up of 12 amino acids. This CDR3 is CASSSVVYEQYF. DNA of the CDR3: TGTGCCAGCAGTTCGGTGGTTTACGAGCAGTACTTC.